A single sample gave rise to the 23 T cell receptor beta chains below, sequenced in a study of CD8+CD57+ T cells in acquired aplastic anemia. In patients chosen for sequencing, flow cytometry had shown CD8+CD57+ cell expansion. Genomic DNA, serving as template, underwent TCR beta VDJ and CDR3 profiling. MiXCR, applied by TCRdb to the reads, yields one record per CDR3 protein. The sample records about 150,000 distinct CDR3 sequences, over 50% being singletons. The sample taken for sequencing was sorted CD4+, CD8+, or CD8+CD57+ T cells (not recorded which) from PBMCs. The receptors here all came from a human donor with aplastic anemia.

As for this clonotype: Since a much larger clone is just one base distant, this may be a read error. This chain uses TRBV14 with TRBJ2-1, with 10 bases lining up with TRBD2. Germline CDR1 SGHDN, CDR2 FVKESK. The CDR3 runs to 15 residues. The CDR3 DNA follows: TGTGCCAGCAGCCAAGCTAGCGGGGGCTACGATGAGCAGTTCTTC. It is translated as CASSQASGGYDEQFF.

V and J are TRBV2 and TRBJ2-3; D perhaps matches TRBD2 (6 bases). Germline V gene sequence: CDR1 SNHLY, CDR2 FYNNEI. The length of the CDR3 is 14 residues. The germline V and J ends were trimmed by 6 bases and 2 bases, with 12 bases remaining between them. DNA of the CDR3: TGTGCCAGCAGCTTCGGAGGGATCACAGATACGCAGTATTTT. This encodes CASSFGGITDTQYF. The variable domain in full, completed from reference TRBV2 and TRBJ2-3, reads EPEVTQTPSHQVTQMGQEVILRCVPISNHLYFYWYRQILGQKVEFLVSFYNNEISEKSEIFDDQFSVERPDGSNFTLKIRSTKLEDSAMYFCASSFGGITDTQYFGPGTRLTVL.

To note about this clonotype: A much larger clone sits a single nucleotide away, making a read error possible. Because the CDR3 is missing its conserved closing phenylalanine or tryptophan, this is likely a read error. This rearrangement joins TRBV4-1 to TRBJ2-3, with TRBD2 identical over 11 bases. The length of the CDR3 is 15 residues. V trimming: 4 bases; J trimming: 5 bases; junction bases outside the gene matches: 5. Germline lookup yields CDR1 MGHRA and CDR2 YSYEKL. The CDR3 here is CASSPGLAEVDTQYL. For the CDR3, the DNA is TGCGCCAGCAGCCCGGGACTAGCGGAGGTAGATACGCAGTATCTT.

This clonotype was counted at least ten times. J is TRBJ2-3 and V is TRBV7-6, with TRBD2 matching 14 bases. The V gene's germline CDR1 is SGHVS and CDR2 FNYEAQ. V dropped 2 bases and J dropped 4; count of bases not matched to a gene: 14. This CDR3 has 20 amino acids. The CDR3 spells CASSLTRPWTSGGQADTQYF. The CDR3 DNA sequence: TGTGCCAGCAGCTTAACCCGCCCCTGGACTAGCGGGGGGCAGGCAGATACGCAGTATTTT.

About this clonotype: Its ends do not fully match the called genes, so a read error is possible. V usage is TRBV20-1 and J usage is TRBJ2-1; TRBD2 aligns across 9 bases. This CDR3 is 14 amino acids long. The germline V gene encodes CDR1 DFQATT and CDR2 SNEGSKA (reference sequence). The CDR3 coding sequence is TGCAGTGCTAGAGGACTAGCGGCCAACAATGGGCAGTTCTTC. Translating gives CSARGLAANNGQFF.

This clonotype came up many times. This chain joins TRBV5-6 and TRBJ1-1, with no clear D. The CDR3 contains 14 residues. Deletions cut 0 bases from V and 2 bases from J, with 8 bases between. Germline V gene lookup returns CDR1 SGHDT and CDR2 YYEEEE. The CDR3 DNA sequence: TGTGCCAGCAGCTTGGAGGGTTACAACACTGAAGCTTTCTTT. Protein product: CASSLEGYNTEAFF. The variable domain in full, with the rest retrieved from reference TRBV5-6 and TRBJ1-1, is DAGVTQSPTHLIKTRGQQVTLRCSPKSGHDTVSWYQQALGQGPQFIFQYYEEEERQRGNFPDRFSGHQFPNYSSELNVNALLLGDSALYLCASSLEGYNTEAFFGQGTRLTVV.

The V and J genes are TRBV10-1 and TRBJ2-7; the match to TRBD2 covers 9 bases. CDR1 and CDR2 (germline): WNHNN, SYGVQD (reference sequence). V trimming: 4 bases; J trimming: 3 bases; junction bases outside the gene matches: 4. The CDR3 runs 14 residues. The CDR3 DNA reads as TGCGCCAGCAGTGGGGAGCGGGGGGACTACGAGCAGTACTTC. Translated: CASSGERGDYEQYF.

The chain carries TRBV2 and TRBJ2-3, with D possibly TRBD2 on 5 matching bases. The CDR3 length is 13 residues. CDR1 is SNHLY, CDR2 FYNNEI, per germline. Between the trimmed V and J ends, which lost 1 base and 8 bases, there was a span of 10 bases. DNA for the CDR3: TGTGCCAGCAGTGAAGGGGCACTAGGTACGCAGTATTTT. This encodes CASSEGALGTQYF.

This clonotype was seen ten or more times. The chain combines TRBV19 with TRBJ1-5, with D possibly matching TRBD1 (5 bases). The germline gives CDR1 LNHDA, CDR2 SQIVND (reference sequence). The CDR3 length is 13 residues. V lost 5 bases and J lost 6, with 11 bases in between. DNA of the CDR3: TGTGCCAGTAGTTGGGGGGGGGGTCAGCCCCAGCATTTT. This codes for CASSWGGGQPQHF.

This clonotype was counted ten times or more. The V and J genes are TRBV12-3 or TRBV12-4 and TRBJ1-2; no firm D call. The CDR3 totals 11 residues. Trimming took 3 bases from V and 5 from J, leaving 4 bases between them. The CDR3 DNA is TGTGCCAGCAGTTTTGGGTATGGCTACACCTTC. This encodes CASSFGYGYTF.

V is TRBV5-4 and J is TRBJ1-2, with 12 bases matching TRBD1. CDR1 and CDR2 (germline): SGHNT, YYREEE (reference sequence). With V trimmed by 4 bases and J by 3 bases, 4 bases remained unmatched. The length of the CDR3 is 15 residues. The CDR3: CASSQGTGGHYGYTF. CDR3 nucleotide sequence: TGTGCCAGCAGCCAGGGGACAGGGGGCCACTATGGCTACACCTTC.

The V gene is TRBV20-1, the J gene TRBJ1-6; tentatively, D is TRBD1 (6 bases). CDR1 is DFQATT, CDR2 SNEGSKA, per germline (reference sequence). Trimming removed 3 bases at V and 4 bases at J, with 16 bases between. This CDR3 is built from 16 residues. The CDR3 nucleotides are TGCAGTGCTAGTATGGGAGCAGGGGCTTATAATTCACCCCTCCACTTT. This translates into CSASMGAGAYNSPLHF.

The chain carries TRBV7-9 and TRBJ1-2; the D gene is possibly TRBD1 (6 bases). Germline loops: CDR1 SEHNR, CDR2 FQNEAQ (reference sequence). The V end lost 5 bases, the J end lost 2 bases, and 9 bases lay between the germline ends. This CDR3 comprises 13 residues. This chain's CDR3 is CASSPGANYGYTF. The CDR3 bases are TGTGCCAGCAGCCCGGGGGCGAACTATGGCTACACCTTC. Looking up the rest from reference TRBV7-9 and TRBJ1-2 gives the full variable domain: DTGVSQNPRHKITKRGQNVTFRCDPISEHNRLYWYRQTLGQGPEFLTYFQNEAQLEKSRLLSDRFSAERPKGSFSTLEIQRTEQGDSAMYLCASSPGANYGYTFGSGTRLTVV.

The V and J genes are TRBV15 and TRBJ2-2; D call uncertain. CDR1 and CDR2 from the germline V gene are LNHNV and YYDKDF (reference sequence). The germline V and J ends were trimmed by 2 bases and 3 bases, with 4 bases remaining between them. The CDR3 sequence is 13 residues long. The CDR3 DNA is TGTGCCACCAGCAGATTGTACACCGGGGAGCTGTTTTTT. Translation gives CATSRLYTGELFF.

This clonotype was observed many times. J is TRBJ2-7 and V is TRBV6-1; 7 nucleotides agree with TRBD1. V lost 6 bases and J lost 4; bases outside the gene matches: 9. This CDR3 has 14 residues. The germline CDR1 and CDR2 sequences are MNHNS and SASEGT. In DNA form, the CDR3 reads TGTGCCAGCAGAATGGGGACAGCTCTTTACGAGCAGTACTTC. Amino acids: CASRMGTALYEQYF.

This clonotype was found many times. V gene TRBV27 combines with J gene TRBJ2-7, with 12 bases lining up with TRBD2. The CDR3 spans 15 residues. CDR1 is MNHEY, CDR2 SMNVEV, per germline (reference sequence). Germline trimming cut 6 bases from V and 1 base from J; bases unmatched to any gene: 4. Here the CDR3 DNA reads TGTGCCAGCAGGGCTAGCGGGGGGGCATCCTACGAGCAGTACTTC. Its protein is CASRASGGASYEQYF.

This clonotype was counted between two and nine times. This chain uses TRBV20-1 with TRBJ1-6; possible D gene TRBD1, 6 bases. CDR3 size: 13 residues. The V end lost 6 bases, the J end lost 9 bases, and 15 bases lay between the germline ends. Per germline, CDR1 DFQATT and CDR2 SNEGSKA (reference sequence). The CDR3 sequence: CSAPGVSGSPLHF. The CDR3 DNA is TGCAGTGCACCAGGGGTTAGCGGTTCACCCCTCCACTTT.

This clonotype was counted at least ten times. The V call is TRBV6-6, the J call TRBJ1-2, with D tentatively TRBD1 (5 bases). Trimming removed 2 bases from V and 4 bases from J, with 11 bases in between. Germline V gives CDR1 MNHNY, CDR2 SVGAGI (reference sequence). This CDR3 comprises 14 residues. The CDR3 is CASSYGGTAYGYTF. CDR3 bases: TGTGCCAGCAGTTACGGAGGGACGGCCTATGGCTACACCTTC.

The chain joins TRBV10-3 to TRBJ2-3, with 7 bases lining up with TRBD1. V shed 7 bases, J shed 2 bases, and the junction held 6 bases outside the gene matches. The CDR3 has 14 residues. Germline lookup yields CDR1 ENHRY and CDR2 SYGVKD. This CDR3 is CAIKRGRDTDTQYF. CDR3 in DNA: TGTGCCATCAAGAGGGGGCGAGACACAGATACGCAGTATTTT.

The CDR3 loop is CASSLGQGGQRETQYF. The CDR3 nucleotides read TGTGCCAGCAGCCTCGGACAGGGGGGGCAGAGAGAGACCCAGTACTTC. V gene TRBV5-6 combines with J gene TRBJ2-5; 10 bases agree with TRBD1. Looked up from germline, CDR1 is SGHDT and CDR2 is YYEEEE. The CDR3 runs to 16 residues. With V trimmed by 4 bases and J by 4 bases, 10 bases remained unmatched.

This clonotype occurred many times. The genes are TRBV5-5 and TRBJ2-7; 13 bases match TRBD2. The CDR3 is 14 residues long. CDR1 and CDR2 from the germline V gene are SGHKS and YYEKEE (reference sequence). V lost 3 bases, J lost 6 bases, and 3 bases stayed unmatched. The CDR3 DNA sequence: TGTGCCAGCAGCTCGGGACTAGCGGGGCCCGAGCAGTACTTC. It encodes CASSSGLAGPEQYF.

In this sample, this clonotype turned up many times. The chain combines TRBV20-1 with TRBJ2-1, with 8 bases identical to TRBD1. The germline V gene has CDR1 DFQATT and CDR2 SNEGSKA (reference sequence). Trimming at V came to 4 bases and at J to 6 bases, leaving 8 bases not matched to a gene. The CDR3 totals 14 residues. In DNA, the CDR3 is TGCAGTGCTACGGACAGGGAATTTCCCAATGAGCAGTTCTTC. Encoded protein: CSATDREFPNEQFF.

V gene TRBV12-3 or TRBV12-4 combines with J gene TRBJ1-2, with D uncertain. V dropped 10 bases and J dropped 3 bases, with 12 bases sitting between them. CDR3 length equals 12 residues. Here the CDR3 reads CAIPDRYYGYTF. CDR3 DNA: TGTGCCATACCGGACCGGTACTATGGCTACACCTTC.